Each of the 21 T cell receptor beta chains below was sequenced from the same sample in a study of OX40 agonist ivuxolimab in advanced cancers. Profiled with immunoSEQ multiplex PCR; TCRdb holds only in-frame clones, not every one. Here the sample spans approximately 15,000 clones, 64% being singletons. Sequences were derived from CD4+ or CD8+ T cells sorted from blood, sampled in a trial of the OX40 agonist ivuxolimab. The receptor set was obtained from an adult with an advanced solid tumor such as melanoma, head and neck, liver or kidney cancer.

This clone was detected only a few times. V usage is TRBV4-3 and J usage is TRBJ1-6; D is ambiguous. This CDR3 is 15 amino acids long. Germline lookup yields CDR1 LGHNA and CDR2 YSLEER. The V and J ends lost 6 bases and 6 bases respectively, with 15 bases between them. CDR3 sequence reads: CASSITVFANSPLHF. The CDR3 bases are TGCGCCAGCAGTATCACTGTGTTTGCTAATTCACCCCTCCACTTT.

V gene TRBV10-3 combines with J gene TRBJ2-5; unclear D gene. There are 14 residues in the CDR3. The V and J ends lost 3 bases and 4 bases respectively, with 12 bases between them. Looked up from germline, CDR1 is ENHRY and CDR2 is SYGVKD. The CDR3 coding sequence is TGTGCCATCAGTGATCGGCTAGTCCGAGAGACCCAGTACTTC. As protein: CAISDRLVRETQYF.

This clone was seen once. The V and J genes are TRBV10-3 and TRBJ2-2; 7 bases agree with TRBD1. With V trimmed by 6 bases and J by 6 bases, 16 bases remained unmatched. Germline V CDR1 and CDR2: ENHRY, SYGVKD. The CDR3 is 17 amino acids. CDR3 in DNA: TGTGCCATCAGCCCGGGACAGTTTTCGGGGTGGTCCGGGGAGCTGTTTTTT. The encoded protein is CAISPGQFSGWSGELFF.

This clone has more than one count but fewer than ten. J is TRBJ1-2 and V is TRBV6-1; D not resolved. V shed 5 bases and J shed 7 bases, with 11 bases lying between them. Germline V lookup: CDR1 MNHNS, CDR2 SASEGT. This CDR3 is built from 12 residues. The CDR3 nucleotides read TGTGCCAGCAGTTATCGCTCCGGTGGCTACACCTTC. This sequence encodes CASSYRSGGYTF.

Written as DNA, the CDR3 is TGTGCCAGCAGCAAAGCCACCAGGGGAAGTGGCTACACCTTC. This translates into CASSKATRGSGYTF. The V and J genes are TRBV21-1 and TRBJ1-2; the table's TRBD1 call for D was not verified on the DNA. TRBV21-1 is a listed pseudogene. The CDR3 extends over 14 amino acids.

The chain links TRBV4-1 to TRBJ2-3, with TRBD1 identical over 10 bases. CDR3 length equals 14 residues. Germline V gives CDR1 MGHRA, CDR2 YSYEKL. Trimming removed 5 bases from V and 3 bases from J; junction bases left unmatched: 2. The CDR3 DNA reads TGCGCCAGCAGCTGGACAGGGGGGACAGATACGCAGTATTTT. This translates into CASSWTGGTDTQYF.

The chain carries TRBV5-1 and TRBJ2-7; a weak D match, TRBD1 (5 bases). This CDR3 comprises 15 residues. V lost 4 bases and J 2 bases, leaving 16 bases between the germline ends. Germline CDR1 SGHRS, CDR2 YFSETQ. CDR3 loop: CASSIRERYAYEQYF. Written as DNA, the CDR3 is TGCGCCAGCAGCATCAGGGAAAGGTACGCCTACGAGCAGTACTTC.

The chain joins TRBV7-9 to TRBJ1-2; no clear D gene. The V gene lost 6 bases and the J gene lost 2 bases, with 7 bases spanning the gap. Germline values: CDR1 SEHNR, CDR2 FQNEAQ (reference sequence). This CDR3 comprises 12 residues. The chain's CDR3 is CASSLDNYGYTF. The CDR3 coding sequence is TGTGCCAGCAGTTTGGACAACTATGGCTACACCTTC.

V and J are TRBV28 and TRBJ1-4; D is unclear. CDR3 length: 17 residues. V was shortened by 7 bases and J by 4 bases, with 22 bases between the two germline ends. CDR1 MDHEN and CDR2 SYDVKM come from the germline V gene. CDR3 nucleotides: TGTGCCAGCACCCTAGGAGGCTATACTGTTTTTAATGAAAAACTGTTTTTT. Amino acid sequence: CASTLGGYTVFNEKLFF.

V gene TRBV4-1 combines with J gene TRBJ1-2; tentatively, D is TRBD1 (6 bases). Trimming pared 4 bases from V and 0 bases from J, leaving 9 bases between. The CDR3 loop spans 14 amino acids. The V gene's germline CDR1 is MGHRA and CDR2 YSYEKL. In DNA form, the CDR3 reads TGCGCCAGCAGCCCCCGGGACACTAACTATGGCTACACCTTC. Protein product: CASSPRDTNYGYTF.

This sequence joins TRBV27 and TRBJ2-3; TRBD2 might be the D (5 bases). From germline, CDR1 is MNHEY and CDR2 SMNVEV (reference sequence). The V end was cut by 10 bases, the J end by 3 bases, with 20 bases between. CDR3 length: 15 amino acids. In nucleotides, the CDR3 is TGTGCCACCAAAGAAGGCCCAGCGGCGACAGATACGCAGTATTTT. Protein product: CATKEGPAATDTQYF.

As to this clone: One end of the junction fails to match germline, which may point to a read error. The chain combines TRBV4-1 with TRBJ2-7; 10 bases are shared with TRBD1. CDR1 and CDR2 (germline): MGHRA, YSYEKL. The CDR3 is 14 residues long. CDR3 in DNA: TGTGCCAGCAGCCCCGGACAGGGGGACTACGAGCAGTACTTC. Its protein product is CASSPGQGDYEQYF.

V usage is TRBV7-9 and J usage is TRBJ2-3, with D unclear. The CDR3 is 14 residues long. The V end lost 1 base, the J end lost 3 bases, and 8 bases lay between the germline ends. The germline V gene encodes CDR1 SEHNR and CDR2 FQNEAQ (reference sequence). The chain's CDR3 is CASSLVLRTDTQYF. The CDR3 DNA follows: TGTGCCAGCAGCTTAGTTCTAAGGACAGATACGCAGTATTTT.

The genes are TRBV9 and TRBJ2-2; 9 nucleotides line up with TRBD1. After removal of 0 bases from V and 6 bases from J, the junction contained 6 bases not matched to a gene. The CDR3 loop spans 16 amino acids. The germline V gene has CDR1 SGDLS and CDR2 YYNGEE. The CDR3 loop reads CASSVVPGQGPGELFF. Here the CDR3 DNA reads TGTGCCAGCAGCGTAGTACCCGGACAGGGGCCCGGGGAGCTGTTTTTT.

The V gene is TRBV7-9, the J gene TRBJ1-2, with D perhaps matching TRBD1 (5 bases). V was trimmed by 4 bases and J by 5 bases, leaving 17 bases between them. The CDR3 length is 15 residues. The germline gives CDR1 SEHNR, CDR2 FQNEAQ (reference sequence). CDR3 sequence reads: CASSSDIDSQYGYTF. The CDR3 nucleotides read TGTGCCAGCAGCTCAGATATTGACAGCCAATATGGCTACACCTTC.

The chain links TRBV9 to TRBJ2-5, with D unclear. The length of the CDR3 is 13 residues. Germline V gene lookup returns CDR1 SGDLS and CDR2 YYNGEE. The V gene lost 0 bases and the J gene lost 1 base, with 4 bases spanning the gap. For the CDR3, the DNA is TGTGCCAGCAGCGTAGAGGTCCAAGAGACCCAGTACTTC. It encodes CASSVEVQETQYF.

This clone was seen a handful of times. The chain has TRBV4-1 and TRBJ1-2; a weak D match, TRBD1 (6 bases). The CDR3 loop spans 14 amino acids. CDR1 is MGHRA, CDR2 YSYEKL, per germline. Trimming took off 1 base at V and 4 bases at J, with 10 bases between the two ends. The CDR3 nucleotides read TGCGCCAGCAGCCAAGCACAGGGATTCTATGGCTACACCTTC. It specifies CASSQAQGFYGYTF.

This chain connects TRBV7-9 to TRBJ2-3; D gene uncertain. Germline CDR1 and CDR2: SEHNR and FQNEAQ (reference sequence). This CDR3 has 13 residues. Trimming removed 1 base at V and 8 bases at J, with 10 bases between. The CDR3 region is CASSLVTWPTQYF. The CDR3, as DNA: TGTGCCAGCAGCTTAGTTACATGGCCTACGCAGTATTTT.

This chain links TRBV4-1 with TRBJ1-2; D possibly corresponds to TRBD1 (6 bases). Germline CDR1 reads MGHRA; CDR2 reads YSYEKL. Trimming stripped 4 bases from V and 2 bases from J, with 8 bases between. The CDR3 spans 13 residues. The CDR3 coding sequence is TGCGCCAGCAGCCCTGGACAGAACTATGGCTACACCTTC. This gives the protein CASSPGQNYGYTF.

The chain carries TRBV27 and TRBJ1-4; D possibly corresponds to TRBD1 (6 bases). This CDR3 is 14 amino acids long. Germline CDR1 reads MNHEY; CDR2 reads SMNVEV (reference sequence). Trimming took 3 bases from V and 6 from J, leaving 11 bases between them. The CDR3, as DNA: TGTGCCAGCAGTTTCGGGGGGCTTTATGAAAAACTGTTTTTT. It specifies CASSFGGLYEKLFF.

This clone was seen a few times. The chain recombines TRBV2 with TRBJ2-1; TRBD2 matches at 9 bases. V shed 8 bases, J shed 2 bases, and the junction held 4 bases outside the gene matches. CDR1 and CDR2 from the germline V gene are SNHLY and FYNNEI. This CDR3 has 14 amino acids. DNA of the CDR3: TGTGCCAGCCGGGCTAGCGGGGCCTACAATGAGCAGTTCTTC. Translating it yields CASRASGAYNEQFF.